This T cell receptor beta chain was retrieved from a study of control samples from healthy donors and cancer patients. Germline CDR1 GTSNPN, CDR2 SVGIG (reference sequence). The CDR3 spans 17 residues. Trimming removed 1 base from V and 0 bases from J; junction bases left unmatched: 10. TCRdb's copy holds only in-frame clones and misses some; the assay was immunoSEQ multiplex PCR. The table records some 64,000 clones, approximately 89% of them present only once. The chain employs TRBV30 and TRBJ2-3; 7 bases line up with TRBD1. The sequence was collected from a woman in her 50s with head and neck cancer. The sequenced sample was PBMCs. The CDR3 loop reads CAWSGIKAGGSTDTQYF. In DNA form, the CDR3 reads TGTGCCTGGAGTGGGATTAAGGCAGGGGGTAGCACAGATACGCAGTATTTT.